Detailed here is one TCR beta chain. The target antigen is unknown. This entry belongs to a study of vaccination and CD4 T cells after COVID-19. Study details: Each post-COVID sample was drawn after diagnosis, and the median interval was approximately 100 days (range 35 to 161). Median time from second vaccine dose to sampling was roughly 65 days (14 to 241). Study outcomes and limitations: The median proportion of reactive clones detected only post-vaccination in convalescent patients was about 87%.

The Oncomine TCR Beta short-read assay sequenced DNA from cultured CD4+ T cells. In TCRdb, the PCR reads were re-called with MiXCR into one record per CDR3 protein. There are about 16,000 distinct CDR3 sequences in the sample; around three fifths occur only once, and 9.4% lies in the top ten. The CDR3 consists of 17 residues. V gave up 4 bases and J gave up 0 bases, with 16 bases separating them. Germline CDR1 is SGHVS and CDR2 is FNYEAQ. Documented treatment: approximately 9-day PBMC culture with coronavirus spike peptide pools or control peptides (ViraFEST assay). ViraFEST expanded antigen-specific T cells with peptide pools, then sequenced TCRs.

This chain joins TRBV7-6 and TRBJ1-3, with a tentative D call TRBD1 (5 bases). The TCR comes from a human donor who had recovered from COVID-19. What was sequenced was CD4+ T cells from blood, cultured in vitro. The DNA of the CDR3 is TGTGCCAGCAGCTCAGAGGGGCAGACCGACTCTGGAAACACCATATATTTT. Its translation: CASSSEGQTDSGNTIYF.